This T cell receptor beta chain is from a study of T cell responses to AZD1222 COVID-19 vaccine. Trimming cost V 4 bases and J 4 bases; bases outside gene matches: 5. Germline V CDR1 and CDR2: SNHLY, FYNNEI. The CDR3 spans 14 residues. Only in-frame clones appear in the TCRdb table, and some are missing; sequencing was by immunoSEQ multiplex PCR. The sample yields more than 110,000 clones, approximately 83% seen once. This chain joins TRBV2 and TRBJ2-7, with 9 bases matching TRBD1. Source: peripheral blood, taken on day 0 of AZD1222 vaccination. The TCR originated in an adult in good health. CDR3 nucleotides: TGTGCCAGCAGTGTGGGGACAGGGAGTTACGAGCAGTACTTC. It is translated as CASSVGTGSYEQYF. Variable domain in full (rest from reference TRBV2 and TRBJ2-7): EPEVTQTPSHQVTQMGQEVILRCVPISNHLYFYWYRQILGQKVEFLVSFYNNEISEKSEIFDDQFSVERPDGSNFTLKIRSTKLEDSAMYFCASSVGTGSYEQYFGPGTRLTVT.